A selection of T cell receptor beta chains follows, all from one sample in a study of shared clonotypes between healthy human individuals. Measured with immunoSEQ multiplex PCR; TCRdb has only the in-frame clones, and not every one. The repertoire holds some 490,000 clones, with 60% to 80% as singletons. The sequenced material came from PBMCs. The receptor source for this set is a woman aged 40 to 50 in good health. Some clones in this sample may be carry-over from other donors' samples. Both conserved end residues are part of each CDR3. The order of the fields is CDR3 protein, CDR3 DNA, clone size, J gene, V gene, D gene. A D gene is named only where the DNA matches it firmly. Expanded clones are given a class, and other clones once, few, many or no size at all.

CASIGTRYTGELFF,TGTGCCAGTATCGGGACCCGTTACACCGGGGAGCTGTTTTTT,NA,TRBJ2-2,TRBV19,NA
CASSLGRESSYEQYF,TGTGCCAGCAGCTTAGGCAGAGAAAGCTCCTACGAGCAGTACTTC,NA,TRBJ2-7,TRBV11-2,NA
CASSLTSGSLIETQYF,TGTGCCAGTAGCCTGACTAGCGGGAGTCTTATTGAGACCCAGTACTTC,NA,TRBJ2-5,TRBV19,TRBD2
CATSTADRVGYGYTF,TGTGCCACCAGCACGGCGGACAGGGTGGGTTATGGCTACACCTTC,NA,TRBJ1-2,TRBV15,TRBD1
CASSFSSTGNTGELFF,TGCGCCAGCAGCTTCAGTAGTACAGGGAACACCGGGGAGCTGTTTTTT,few,TRBJ2-2,TRBV5-1,NA
CAWSEGLGGQPQHF,TGTGCCTGGAGCGAGGGCCTAGGGGGTCAGCCCCAGCATTTT,NA,TRBJ1-5,TRBV30,NA
CASSQEINLRDKLNTEAFF,TGTGCCAGCAGCCAAGAAATCAATCTTAGGGACAAGCTGAACACTGAAGCTTTCTTT,NA,TRBJ1-1,TRBV14,NA
CAWTHRGLDGYTF,TGTGCCTGGACCCACAGGGGGCTAGATGGCTACACCTTC,NA,TRBJ1-2,TRBV30,TRBD1
CASTIANTGELFF,TGTGCCAGCACGATAGCGAACACCGGGGAGCTGTTTTTT,NA,TRBJ2-2,TRBV13,NA
CASSPEALNEKLFF,TGCGCCAGCAGCCCGGAAGCTCTTAATGAAAAACTGTTTTTT,NA,TRBJ1-4,TRBV5-1,NA
CASSQPGTGERELFF,TGCGCCAGCAGCCAGCCCGGGACAGGTGAGAGGGAACTGTTTTTT,few,TRBJ1-4,TRBV4-1,TRBD1
CASSLGQGGGGYTF,TGTGCCAGCAGCTTAGGACAGGGAGGTGGAGGCTACACCTTC,few,TRBJ1-2,TRBV7-9,TRBD1
CASTLGNEKLFF,TGTGCCAGCACCTTGGGGAATGAAAAACTGTTTTTT,once,TRBJ1-4,TRBV6-1,NA
CASSTSGTSLYF,TGTGCCAGCAGCACTTCCGGGACTAGCCTGTATTTT,NA,TRBJ2-3,TRBV7-2,TRBD2
CASSLVPSPVELFF,TGCGCCAGCAGCTTGGTACCTAGCCCGGTGGAGCTGTTTTTT,NA,TRBJ2-2,TRBV5-1,NA
CASSNRDRYLYEQYF,TGTGCCAGCAGCAACCGGGACAGGTATTTGTACGAGCAGTACTTC,NA,TRBJ2-7,TRBV5-6,TRBD1
CATSRDRGSGREAFF,TGTGCCACCAGCAGAGATCGCGGTTCTGGGAGGGAAGCTTTCTTT,NA,TRBJ1-1,TRBV15,NA
CASSEYSAGAGGYTF,TGTGCCAGCAGTGAATATTCGGCAGGGGCCGGTGGCTACACCTTC,once,TRBJ1-2,TRBV2,NA
CASSRVGSGANVLTF,TGTGCCAGTAGTAGAGTGGGCTCTGGGGCCAACGTCCTGACTTTC,NA,TRBJ2-6,TRBV19,NA
CASSRDREETQYF,TGTGCCAGCAGCCGGGACAGGGAGGAGACCCAGTACTTC,NA,TRBJ2-5,TRBV11-2,TRBD1
CASSARTGEETQYF,TGTGCCAGCAGTGCCAGGACAGGCGAAGAGACCCAGTACTTC,NA,TRBJ2-5,TRBV9,TRBD1
CSVEDRGGYTF,TGCAGCGTAGAGGACAGGGGGGGCTACACCTTC,few,TRBJ1-2,TRBV29-1,TRBD1
CASSLGDIWGSGNTIYF,TGTGCCAGCAGCTTAGGGGACATTTGGGGCTCTGGAAACACCATATATTTT,once,TRBJ1-3,TRBV13,NA
CASNHRGGQGDSPLHF,TGTGCCAGCAATCACCGGGGGGGACAGGGGGATTCACCCCTCCACTTT,once,TRBJ1-6,TRBV6-6,TRBD1
CASSPRGEAYNEQFF,TGTGCCAGCAGTCCACGGGGGGAAGCCTACAATGAGCAGTTCTTC,NA,TRBJ2-1,TRBV6-5,TRBD2
CASSPGVAGYTDTQYF,TGTGCCAGCAGTCCCGGGGTAGCGGGTTACACAGATACGCAGTATTTT,few,TRBJ2-3,TRBV27,TRBD2
CASTTGGVGNIQYF,TGTGCCAGCACCACAGGGGGCGTCGGAAACATTCAGTACTTC,once,TRBJ2-4,TRBV5-4,TRBD1
CASSRGGENEKLFF,TGTGCCAGTAGTCGAGGAGGGGAGAATGAAAAACTGTTTTTT,NA,TRBJ1-4,TRBV19,NA
CASSTRDRGINEQYF,TGTGCCAGCAGCACGCGGGACAGGGGGATCAACGAGCAGTACTTC,NA,TRBJ2-7,TRBV28,TRBD1
CATMDRNYEQYF,TGTGCCACCATGGACAGAAACTACGAGCAGTACTTC,NA,TRBJ2-7,TRBV7-3,NA
CASSLGVGRANVLTF,TGCGCCAGCAGCTTGGGAGTTGGGAGGGCCAACGTCCTGACTTTC,NA,TRBJ2-6,TRBV5-1,NA
CASSAIGEQYF,TGTGCCAGCAGTGCGATAGGGGAGCAGTACTTC,NA,TRBJ2-5,TRBV6-1,NA
CASTRVSYEQYF,TGTGCCAGCACCAGGGTTAGCTACGAGCAGTACTTC,NA,TRBJ2-7,TRBV28,NA
CASSLYYNEQFF,TGTGCCAGCAGCCTTTATTACAATGAGCAGTTCTTC,NA,TRBJ2-1,TRBV28,NA
CASSLVTGGAETQYF,TGTGCCAGCAGCTTAGTCACAGGGGGCGCGGAGACCCAGTACTTC,NA,TRBJ2-5,TRBV7-2,TRBD1
CASSQGSGELFF,TGTGCCAGTTCTCAGGGTTCCGGGGAGCTGTTTTTT,NA,TRBJ2-2,TRBV18,NA
CASSFLGGGRTDTQYF,TGTGCCAGCAGCTTCCTCGGGGGCGGGAGGACAGATACGCAGTATTTT,NA,TRBJ2-3,TRBV11-3,TRBD2
CAISSGDEQYF,TGTGCCATCTCGAGTGGCGACGAGCAGTACTTC,few,TRBJ2-7,TRBV7-2,NA
CASSKLQNGQSRANVLTF,TGTGCCAGCAGTAAATTGCAGAATGGACAAAGTCGGGCCAACGTCCTGACTTTC,NA,TRBJ2-6,TRBV25-1,NA
CARDSRNYGYTF,TGTGCCCGGGACAGTCGTAACTATGGCTACACCTTC,few,TRBJ1-2,TRBV30,TRBD1
CASSASFGGSEKLFF,TGTGCCAGCAGCGCATCTTTTGGGGGCAGTGAAAAACTGTTTTTT,NA,TRBJ1-4,TRBV7-2,NA
CASSEIPRGAGETQYF,TGTGCCAGCAGTGAAATTCCTCGGGGGGCTGGGGAGACCCAGTACTTC,NA,TRBJ2-5,TRBV6-1,NA
CASSPGGEGITF,TGTGCCAGCAGCCCCGGGGGGGAGGGCATCACCTTC,NA,TRBJ1-2,TRBV7-3,NA
CASSDGSFNQPQHF,TGTGCCAGCAGTGATGGAAGTTTCAATCAGCCCCAGCATTTT,NA,TRBJ1-5,TRBV2,NA
CASSRTPQETQYF,TGCGCCAGCAGCCGTACGCCCCAAGAGACCCAGTACTTC,NA,TRBJ2-5,TRBV5-1,NA
CAIRTTGEGSYEQYF,TGTGCCATCAGGACCACAGGGGAGGGTTCCTACGAGCAGTACTTC,NA,TRBJ2-7,TRBV10-3,NA
CASMDRASYEQYF,TGTGCCAGTATGGACAGGGCCTCCTACGAGCAGTACTTC,NA,TRBJ2-7,TRBV19,TRBD1
CASSRPGTGVDTQYF,TGTGCCAGCAGTAGACCCGGGACAGGGGTAGATACGCAGTATTTT,NA,TRBJ2-3,TRBV6-5,TRBD1
CASSLDQGRDYEQYF,TGTGCCAGCAGCTTGGACCAGGGTAGGGACTACGAGCAGTACTTC,NA,TRBJ2-7,TRBV11-3,NA
CASSRLANRYEQYF,TGTGCCAGCAGCCGACTAGCGAATAGGTACGAGCAGTACTTC,NA,TRBJ2-7,TRBV28,TRBD2
CASSGIPQPQHF,TGTGCCAGCAGTGGTATCCCCCAGCCCCAGCATTTT,NA,TRBJ1-5,TRBV2,NA
CASSFPGTEAFF,TGTGCCAGCAGCTTCCCCGGGACAGAAGCTTTCTTT,NA,TRBJ1-1,TRBV7-2,NA